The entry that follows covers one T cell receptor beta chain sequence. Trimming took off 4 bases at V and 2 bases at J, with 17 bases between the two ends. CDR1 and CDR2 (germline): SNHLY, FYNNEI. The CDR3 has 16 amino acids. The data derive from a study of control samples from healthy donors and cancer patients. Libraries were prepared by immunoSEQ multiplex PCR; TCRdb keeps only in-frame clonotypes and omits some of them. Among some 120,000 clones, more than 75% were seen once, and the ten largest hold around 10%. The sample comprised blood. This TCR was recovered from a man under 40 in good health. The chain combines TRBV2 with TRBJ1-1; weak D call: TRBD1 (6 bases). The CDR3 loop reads CASSGGQGRGNTEAFF. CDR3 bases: TGTGCCAGCAGTGGGGGGCAGGGTCGGGGAAACACTGAAGCTTTCTTT.